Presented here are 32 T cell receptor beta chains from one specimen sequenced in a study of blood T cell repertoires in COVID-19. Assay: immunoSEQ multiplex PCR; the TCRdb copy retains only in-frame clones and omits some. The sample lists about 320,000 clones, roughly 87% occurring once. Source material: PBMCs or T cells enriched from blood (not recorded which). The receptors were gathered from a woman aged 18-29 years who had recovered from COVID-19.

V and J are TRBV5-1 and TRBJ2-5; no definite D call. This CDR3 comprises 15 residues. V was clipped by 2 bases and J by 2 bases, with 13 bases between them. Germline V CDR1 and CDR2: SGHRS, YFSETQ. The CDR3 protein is CASSFGPQPQETQYF. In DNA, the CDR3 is TGCGCCAGCAGCTTTGGTCCACAGCCACAAGAGACCCAGTACTTC. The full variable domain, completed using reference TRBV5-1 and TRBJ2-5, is KAGVTQTPRYLIKTRGQQVTLSCSPISGHRSVSWYQQTPGQGLQFLFEYFSETQRNKGNFPGRFSGRQFSNSRSEMNVSTLELGDSALYLCASSFGPQPQETQYFGPGTRLLVL.

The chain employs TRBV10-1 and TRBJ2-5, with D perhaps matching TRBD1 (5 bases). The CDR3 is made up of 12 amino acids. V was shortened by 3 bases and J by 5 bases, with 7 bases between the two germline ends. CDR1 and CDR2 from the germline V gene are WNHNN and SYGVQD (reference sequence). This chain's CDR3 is CASSEGVETQYF. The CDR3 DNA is TGCGCCAGCAGTGAAGGGGTTGAGACCCAGTACTTC.

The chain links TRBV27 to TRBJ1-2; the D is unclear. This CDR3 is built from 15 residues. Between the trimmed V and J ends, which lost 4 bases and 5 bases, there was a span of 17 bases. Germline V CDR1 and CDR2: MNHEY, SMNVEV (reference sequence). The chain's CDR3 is CASSSREQLGYGYTF. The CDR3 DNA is TGTGCCAGCAGTTCCCGAGAGCAACTAGGATATGGCTACACCTTC.

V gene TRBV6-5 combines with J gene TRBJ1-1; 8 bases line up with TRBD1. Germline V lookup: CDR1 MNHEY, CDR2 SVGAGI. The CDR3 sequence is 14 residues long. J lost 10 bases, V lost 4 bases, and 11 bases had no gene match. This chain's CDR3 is CASSSDRGMPTAFF. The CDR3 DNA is TGTGCCAGCAGTTCAGACAGGGGCATGCCGACAGCTTTCTTT.

In nucleotides, the CDR3 is TGTGCCATCAGTGGTGGACAGGGGAAAGACTATGGCTACACCTTC. Translating it yields CAISGGQGKDYGYTF. This chain connects TRBV10-3 to TRBJ1-2; 9 positions agree with TRBD1. Unmatched junction bases numbered 6, after V lost 4 bases and J lost 3 bases. Germline-derived CDR1 and CDR2 are ENHRY and SYGVKD. The CDR3 contains 15 residues.

The CDR3: CASSALAGVGETQYF. The CDR3 nucleotides read TGTGCCAGCAGCGCACTAGCGGGAGTCGGGGAGACCCAGTACTTC. The V gene is TRBV6-2 or TRBV6-3, the J gene TRBJ2-5; 11 bases map to TRBD2. Germline-derived CDR1 and CDR2 are MNHEY and SVGEGT. There are 15 residues in the CDR3. Trimming at V came to 6 bases and at J to 5 bases, leaving 8 bases not matched to a gene.

CDR3 loop: CASSSTGQDNEKLFF. In nucleotides, the CDR3 is TGTGCCAGCAGCTCAACGGGACAGGATAATGAAAAACTGTTTTTT. The V and J genes are TRBV7-9 and TRBJ1-4; 8 nucleotides match TRBD1. The CDR3 totals 15 residues. The germline V gene encodes CDR1 SEHNR and CDR2 FQNEAQ (reference sequence). The V and J ends lost 4 bases and 4 bases, in that order; junction bases with no gene match: 5.

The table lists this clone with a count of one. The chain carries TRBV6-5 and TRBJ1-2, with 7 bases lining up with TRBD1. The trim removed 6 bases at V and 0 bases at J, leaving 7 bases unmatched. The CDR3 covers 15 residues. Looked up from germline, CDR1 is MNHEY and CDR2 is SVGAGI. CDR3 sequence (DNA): TGTGCCAGCAGCGCGGGACAGCGAGCTAACTATGGCTACACCTTC. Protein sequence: CASSAGQRANYGYTF.

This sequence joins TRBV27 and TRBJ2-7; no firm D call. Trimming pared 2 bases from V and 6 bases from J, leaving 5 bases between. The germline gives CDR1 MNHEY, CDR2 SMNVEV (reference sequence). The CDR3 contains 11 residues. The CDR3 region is CASSLHGEQYF. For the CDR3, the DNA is TGTGCCAGCAGTTTACACGGCGAGCAGTACTTC.

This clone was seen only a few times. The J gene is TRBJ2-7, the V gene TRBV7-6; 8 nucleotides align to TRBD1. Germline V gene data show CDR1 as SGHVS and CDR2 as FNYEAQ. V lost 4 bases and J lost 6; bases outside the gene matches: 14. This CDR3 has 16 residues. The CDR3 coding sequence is TGTGCCAGCAGCTCAAGGGGACAGGATGGTTTTACCGAGCAGTACTTC. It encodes CASSSRGQDGFTEQYF.

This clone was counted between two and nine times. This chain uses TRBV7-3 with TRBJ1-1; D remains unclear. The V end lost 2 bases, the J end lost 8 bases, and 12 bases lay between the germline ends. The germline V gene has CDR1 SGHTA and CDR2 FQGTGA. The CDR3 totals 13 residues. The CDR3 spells CASSLGVEREAFF. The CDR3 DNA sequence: TGTGCCAGCAGCTTAGGAGTCGAAAGAGAAGCTTTCTTT.

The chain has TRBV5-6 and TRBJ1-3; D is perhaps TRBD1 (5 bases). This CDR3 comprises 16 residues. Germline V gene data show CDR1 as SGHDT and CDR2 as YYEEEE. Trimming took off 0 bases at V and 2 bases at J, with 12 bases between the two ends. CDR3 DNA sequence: TGTGCCAGCAGCTTGGGTAGGGGCCACCCTGGAAACACCATATATTTT. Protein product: CASSLGRGHPGNTIYF.

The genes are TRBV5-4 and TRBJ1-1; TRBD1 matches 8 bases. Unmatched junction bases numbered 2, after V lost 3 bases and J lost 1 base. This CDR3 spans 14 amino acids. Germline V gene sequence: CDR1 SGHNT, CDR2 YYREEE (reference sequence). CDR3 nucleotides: TGTGCCAGCAGCTGGGGGACAGGGAACACTGAAGCTTTCTTT. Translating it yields CASSWGTGNTEAFF.

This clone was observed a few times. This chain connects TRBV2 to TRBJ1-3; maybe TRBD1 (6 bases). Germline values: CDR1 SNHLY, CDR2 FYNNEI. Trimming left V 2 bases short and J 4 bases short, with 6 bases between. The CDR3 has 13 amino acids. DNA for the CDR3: TGTGCCAGCAGTGAACAGGGGGGAAACACCATATATTTT. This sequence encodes CASSEQGGNTIYF.

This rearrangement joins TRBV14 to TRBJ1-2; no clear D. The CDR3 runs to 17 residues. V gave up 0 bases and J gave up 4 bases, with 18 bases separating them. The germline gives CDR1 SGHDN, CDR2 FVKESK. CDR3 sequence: CASSQEIRLSALYGYTF. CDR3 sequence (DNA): TGTGCCAGCAGCCAAGAAATACGACTTTCTGCCCTCTATGGCTACACCTTC.

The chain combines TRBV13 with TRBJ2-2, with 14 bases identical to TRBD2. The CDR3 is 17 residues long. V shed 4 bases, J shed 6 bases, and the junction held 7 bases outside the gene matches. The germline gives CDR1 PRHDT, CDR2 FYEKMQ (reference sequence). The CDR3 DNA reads TGTGCCAGCAGCTCTCGCCAGACTAGCGGGGGGGCCGGGGAGCTGTTTTTT. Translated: CASSSRQTSGGAGELFF.

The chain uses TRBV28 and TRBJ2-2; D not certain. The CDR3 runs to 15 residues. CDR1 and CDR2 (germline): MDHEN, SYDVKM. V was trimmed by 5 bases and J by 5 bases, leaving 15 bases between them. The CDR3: CASSLPTWRTGELFF. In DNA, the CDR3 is TGTGCCAGCAGTCTCCCGACTTGGCGAACCGGGGAGCTGTTTTTT. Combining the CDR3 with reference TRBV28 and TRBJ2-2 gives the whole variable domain DVKVTQSSRYLVKRTGEKVFLECVQDMDHENMFWYRQDPGLGLRLIYFSYDVKMKEKGDIPEGYSVSREKKERFSLILESASTNQTSMYLCASSLPTWRTGELFFGEGSRLTVL.

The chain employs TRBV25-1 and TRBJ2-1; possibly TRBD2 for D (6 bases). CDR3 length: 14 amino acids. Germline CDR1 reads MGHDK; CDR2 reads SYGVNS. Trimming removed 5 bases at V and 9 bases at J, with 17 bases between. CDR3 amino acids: CASSPPGVAGEQFF. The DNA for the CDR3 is TGTGCCAGCAGTCCCCCGGGAGTAGCCGGTGAGCAGTTCTTC.

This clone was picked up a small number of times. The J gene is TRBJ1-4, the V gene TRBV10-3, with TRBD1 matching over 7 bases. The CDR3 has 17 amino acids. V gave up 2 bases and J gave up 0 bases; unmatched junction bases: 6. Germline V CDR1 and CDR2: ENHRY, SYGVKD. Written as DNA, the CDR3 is TGTGCCATCAGTGAGAAGGGACAGACAGCAACTAATGAAAAACTGTTTTTT. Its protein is CAISEKGQTATNEKLFF.

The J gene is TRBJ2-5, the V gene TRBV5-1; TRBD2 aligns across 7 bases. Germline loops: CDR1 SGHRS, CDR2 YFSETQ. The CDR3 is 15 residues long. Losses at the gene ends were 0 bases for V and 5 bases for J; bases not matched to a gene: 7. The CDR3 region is CASSLGGGRDETQYF. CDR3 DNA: TGCGCCAGCAGCTTGGGTGGCGGGAGAGACGAGACCCAGTACTTC.

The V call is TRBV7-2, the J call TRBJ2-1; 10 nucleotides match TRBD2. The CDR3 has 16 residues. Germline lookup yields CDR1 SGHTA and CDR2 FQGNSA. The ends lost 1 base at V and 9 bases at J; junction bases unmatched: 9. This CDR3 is CASSLVRASGSSEQFF. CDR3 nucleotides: TGTGCCAGCAGCTTAGTCCGGGCTAGCGGGAGTAGTGAGCAGTTCTTC.

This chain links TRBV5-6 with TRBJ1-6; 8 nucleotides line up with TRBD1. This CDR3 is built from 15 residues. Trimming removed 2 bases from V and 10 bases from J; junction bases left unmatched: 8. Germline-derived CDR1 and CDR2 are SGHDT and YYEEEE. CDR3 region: CASSLLTGVWSPLHF. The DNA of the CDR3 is TGTGCCAGCAGCTTACTGACAGGGGTCTGGTCACCCCTCCACTTT.

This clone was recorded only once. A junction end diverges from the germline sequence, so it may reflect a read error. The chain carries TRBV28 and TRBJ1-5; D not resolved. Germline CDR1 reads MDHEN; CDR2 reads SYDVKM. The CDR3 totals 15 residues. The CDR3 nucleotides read TGTGCCAGCAGTCTATGGAGAGGGAGCGGGCAGCCCCAGCATTTT. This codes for CASSLWRGSGQPQHF.

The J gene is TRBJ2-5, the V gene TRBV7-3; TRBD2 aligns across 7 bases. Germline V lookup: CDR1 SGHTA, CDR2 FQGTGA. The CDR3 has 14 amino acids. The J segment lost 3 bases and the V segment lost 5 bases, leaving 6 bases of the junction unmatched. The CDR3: CASSPSLAEETQYF. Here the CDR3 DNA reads TGTGCCAGCAGCCCGAGTCTAGCGGAAGAGACCCAGTACTTC.

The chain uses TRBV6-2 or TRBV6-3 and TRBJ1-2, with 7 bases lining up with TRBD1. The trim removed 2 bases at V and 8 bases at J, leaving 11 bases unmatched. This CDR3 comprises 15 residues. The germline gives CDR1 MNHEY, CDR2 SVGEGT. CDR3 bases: TGTGCCAGCAGTTACCCGAACGACAGGGCCCGCGGCTACACCTTC. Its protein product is CASSYPNDRARGYTF.

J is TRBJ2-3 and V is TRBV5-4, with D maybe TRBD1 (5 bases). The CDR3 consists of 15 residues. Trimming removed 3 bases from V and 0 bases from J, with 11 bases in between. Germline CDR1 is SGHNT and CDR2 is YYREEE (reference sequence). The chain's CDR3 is CASSSDIPSTDTQYF. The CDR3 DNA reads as TGTGCCAGCAGCTCGGACATACCCAGCACAGATACGCAGTATTTT.

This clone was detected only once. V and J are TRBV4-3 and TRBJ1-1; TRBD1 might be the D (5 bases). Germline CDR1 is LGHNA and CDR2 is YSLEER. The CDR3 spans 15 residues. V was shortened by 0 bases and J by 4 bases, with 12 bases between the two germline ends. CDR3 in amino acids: CASSQDARVATEAFF. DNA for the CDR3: TGCGCCAGCAGCCAAGATGCCAGGGTGGCCACTGAAGCTTTCTTT.

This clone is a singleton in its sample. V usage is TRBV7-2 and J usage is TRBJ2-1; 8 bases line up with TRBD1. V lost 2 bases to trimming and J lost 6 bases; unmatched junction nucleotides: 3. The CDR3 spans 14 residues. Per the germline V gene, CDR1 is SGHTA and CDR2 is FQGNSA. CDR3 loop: CASSLMGQANEQFF. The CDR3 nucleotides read TGTGCCAGCAGCTTAATGGGACAGGCCAATGAGCAGTTCTTC.

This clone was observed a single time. CDR3 sequence: CASSKTGRAVMDTEAFF. CDR3 sequence (DNA): TGTGCCAGCAGCAAAACGGGGAGGGCCGTAATGGACACTGAAGCTTTCTTT. V is TRBV21-1 and J is TRBJ1-1. TRBV21-1 is flagged as a pseudogene. This CDR3 contains 17 residues.

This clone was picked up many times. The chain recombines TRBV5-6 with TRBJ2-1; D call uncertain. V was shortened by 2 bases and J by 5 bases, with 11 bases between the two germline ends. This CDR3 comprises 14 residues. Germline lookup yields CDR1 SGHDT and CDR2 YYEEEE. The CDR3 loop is CASSFYSRDNEQFF. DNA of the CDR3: TGTGCCAGCAGCTTTTACTCTCGAGACAATGAGCAGTTCTTC.

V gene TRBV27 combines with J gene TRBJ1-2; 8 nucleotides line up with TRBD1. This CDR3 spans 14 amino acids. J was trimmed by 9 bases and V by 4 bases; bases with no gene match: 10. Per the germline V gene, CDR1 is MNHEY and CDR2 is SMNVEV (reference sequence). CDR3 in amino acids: CASSSDRQGPSYTF. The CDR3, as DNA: TGTGCCAGCAGTTCCGATCGACAGGGGCCTAGCTACACCTTC.

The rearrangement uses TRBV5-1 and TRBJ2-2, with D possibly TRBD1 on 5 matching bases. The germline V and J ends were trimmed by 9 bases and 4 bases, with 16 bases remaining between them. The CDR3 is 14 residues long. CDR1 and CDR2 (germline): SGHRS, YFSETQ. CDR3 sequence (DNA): TGCGCCACCCGAATAAGGGGATCCACCGGGGAGCTGTTTTTT. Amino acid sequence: CATRIRGSTGELFF.